This T cell receptor (beta chain) was captured by sequencing in a study of blood T cells in healthy people across ages. Study details: When template switching was applied, about one barcoded beta molecule was captured per two T cells.

Study-level results: Diversity figures derived from one million T cells were judged to underestimate the true value.

PCR was performed a second time for about 7 to 11 cycles using a sample-barcoded 5' primer and a J-beta primer mix. TCRdb passed the 5' RACE reads through MiXCR, listing each CDR3 protein once. In the table there are about 720,000 distinct CDR3 sequences, around 25% of which are singletons. The germline V and J ends were trimmed by 6 bases and 3 bases, with 14 bases remaining between them. There are 14 residues in the CDR3. Germline values: CDR1 ENHRY, CDR2 SYGVKD. This clonotype was seen more than once but under ten times. Its target is unknown. This sample also belongs to another study, concerning T cells of mothers and their children.

This sequence was found in a boy between 10 and 17 years old in good health. Sequenced material: blood. The J gene is TRBJ1-1, the V gene TRBV10-3; a possible D gene is TRBD1 (6 bases). The CDR3, as DNA: TGTGCCATCAGCGGACAGTTTGCCGACACTGAAGCTTTCTTT. It translates to CAISGQFADTEAFF.